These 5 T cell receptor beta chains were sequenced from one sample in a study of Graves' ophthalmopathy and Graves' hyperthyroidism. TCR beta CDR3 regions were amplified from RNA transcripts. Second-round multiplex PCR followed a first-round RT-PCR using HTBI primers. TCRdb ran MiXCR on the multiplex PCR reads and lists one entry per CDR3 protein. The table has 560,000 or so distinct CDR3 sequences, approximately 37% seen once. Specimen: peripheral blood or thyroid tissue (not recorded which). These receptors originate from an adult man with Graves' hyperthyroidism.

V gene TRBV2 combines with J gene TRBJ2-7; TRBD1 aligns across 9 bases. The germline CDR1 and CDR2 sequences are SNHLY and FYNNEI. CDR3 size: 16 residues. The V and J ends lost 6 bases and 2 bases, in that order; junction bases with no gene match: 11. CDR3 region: CASRGLFGTGPYEQYF. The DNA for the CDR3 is TGTGCCAGCAGGGGACTGTTCGGGACAGGGCCCTACGAGCAGTACTTC.

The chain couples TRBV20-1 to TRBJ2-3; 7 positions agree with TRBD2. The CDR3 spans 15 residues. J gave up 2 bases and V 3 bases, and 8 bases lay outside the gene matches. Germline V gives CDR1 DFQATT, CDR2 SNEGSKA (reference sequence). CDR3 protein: CSARGSSGVTDTQYF. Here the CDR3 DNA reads TGCAGTGCTAGGGGGTCTAGCGGAGTCACAGATACGCAGTATTTT.

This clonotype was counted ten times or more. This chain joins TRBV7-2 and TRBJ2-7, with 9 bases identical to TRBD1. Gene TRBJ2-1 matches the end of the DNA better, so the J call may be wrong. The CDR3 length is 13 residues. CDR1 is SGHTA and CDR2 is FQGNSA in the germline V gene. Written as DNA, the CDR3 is TGTGCCAGCAGCTCGGACAGGGGCAATGAGCAGTTCTTC. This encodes CASSSDRGNEQFF.

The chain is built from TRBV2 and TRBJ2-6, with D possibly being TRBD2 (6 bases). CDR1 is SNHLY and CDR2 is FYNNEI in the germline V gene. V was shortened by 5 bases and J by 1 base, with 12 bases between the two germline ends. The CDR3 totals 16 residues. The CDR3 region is CASSHPGTSGANVLTF. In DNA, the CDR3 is TGTGCCAGCAGTCATCCTGGGACTTCTGGGGCCAACGTCCTGACTTTC.

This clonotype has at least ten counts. The CDR3 is CASSDTVYEQYF. For the CDR3, the DNA is TGTGCCAGCAGTGACACAGTCTACGAGCAGTACTTC. The rearrangement joins TRBV6-1 to TRBJ2-7, with D uncertain. The CDR3 is made up of 12 amino acids. Trimming stripped 3 bases from V and 3 bases from J, with 6 bases between. CDR1 is MNHNS and CDR2 is SASEGT in the germline V gene.